The 3 T cell receptor beta chains below were found in one sample sequenced in a study of shared clonotypes between healthy human individuals. Clones were sequenced by immunoSEQ multiplex PCR, and TCRdb holds only the in-frame ones, with some missing. Of under 2,000,000 clones in the sample, about 95% are singletons; the top ten hold around 1%. Naivety among CD8 cells was defined by CD45RO negativity and positive CCR7 selection, thereby excluding terminally differentiated effector memory CD45RA+ cells. Sequenced input: naive CD8+ T cells sorted from blood. These receptors all stem from a man between 18 and 35 years old in good health.

This sequence joins TRBV7-2 and TRBJ2-3; 7 bases match TRBD2. CDR1 is SGHTA, CDR2 FQGNSA, per germline. The junction had 5 bases not matched to a gene; V was cut back by 2 bases and J by 3 bases. The CDR3 runs 15 residues. The CDR3 bases are TGTGCCAGCAGCTTACTGGGGGGGACGACAGATACGCAGTATTTT. This translates into CASSLLGGTTDTQYF.

The chain couples TRBV6-5 to TRBJ1-1; perhaps TRBD1 as D (6 bases). Germline-derived CDR1 and CDR2 are MNHEY and SVGAGI. The CDR3 loop spans 16 amino acids. V was trimmed by 2 bases and J by 0 bases, leaving 13 bases between them. CDR3 coding DNA: TGTGCCAGCAGTTACGGGGGGGCTTCCATGAACACTGAAGCTTTCTTT. Encoded protein: CASSYGGASMNTEAFF.

To note about this clone: Its ends do not fully match the called genes, so a read error is possible. The chain uses TRBV7-7 and TRBJ2-3; D gene uncertain. This CDR3 is built from 16 residues. Germline loops: CDR1 SSHAT, CDR2 FNYEAQ (reference sequence). The CDR3 loop reads CASSPISVGGTDTQYF. The CDR3 coding sequence is TGTGCTAGCAGCCCAATTTCGGTGGGCGGCACAGATACGCAGTATTTT.